Reported below is one T cell receptor beta chain. The data were produced by immunoSEQ multiplex PCR, yet TCRdb's version contains in-frame clones alone and is incomplete. The profile covers 60,000 to 75,000 clones, with approximately 91% appearing a single time and 1.4% taken by the ten largest. This record comes from a study of T cell changes during pregnancy in multiple sclerosis. With V trimmed by 0 bases and J by 6 bases, 3 bases remained unmatched. There are 15 residues in the CDR3. From germline, CDR1 is SGHRS and CDR2 YFSETQ. The chain couples TRBV5-1 to TRBJ1-2; the match to TRBD1 covers 12 bases. The clonotype originates from a female donor with multiple sclerosis, enrolled in a pregnancy study. The sequencing here drew on peripheral blood, taken in the third trimester of pregnancy. CDR3 in amino acids: CASSLGGTGGNGYTF. The CDR3 region has the DNA TGCGCCAGCAGCTTGGGGGGGACAGGGGGCAATGGCTACACCTTC.